The rows below give T cell receptor beta chains drawn from one sample of a study of blood T cell repertoires in COVID-19. The method was immunoSEQ multiplex PCR; TCRdb's version includes in-frame clones alone and lacks a portion of them. This sample has 120,000 or so clones, with over 70% found just once. The sample comprised peripheral blood. The origin of the receptors is a man older than 75 with active or convalescent COVID-19. Both conserved end residues are part of each CDR3. A D gene is named only where the DNA matches it firmly. Rows give clone size only sometimes, using once, few, many, or a class for an expanded clone.

>.|TRBD1|TRBJ1-2|TRBV19
CASSPRQGNLYGYTF
TGTGCCAGTAGTCCCCGACAGGGGAATCTCTATGGCTACACCTTC
>.|TRBD1|TRBJ1-1|TRBV6-2/TRBV6-3
CASSSLQGVPNTEAFF
TGTGCCAGCAGTTCCCTGCAGGGGGTTCCGAACACTGAAGCTTTCTTT
>.|.|TRBJ1-1|TRBV6-2/TRBV6-3
CASSYSDNGWNTEAFF
TGTGCCAGCAGTTACTCGGACAACGGCTGGAACACTGAAGCTTTCTTT
>.|.|TRBJ2-1|TRBV6-6
CASLGGQGNEQFF
TGTGCCAGCCTGGGGGGGCAAGGGAATGAGCAGTTCTTC
>.|TRBD1|TRBJ2-1|TRBV18
CASSPQGAGNEQFF
TGTGCCAGCTCACCACAGGGGGCTGGTAATGAGCAGTTCTTC
>.|.|TRBJ2-5|TRBV6-5
CASSYSQYGETQYF
TGTGCCAGCAGTTACTCCCAATACGGGGAGACCCAGTACTTC
>.|.|TRBJ2-5|TRBV18
CASSPGGWQETQYF
TGTGCCAGCTCACCTGGCGGTTGGCAAGAGACCCAGTACTTC
>.|.|TRBJ2-2|TRBV5-4
CASSLKRGADTGELFF
TGTGCCAGCAGCTTGAAACGGGGGGCCGACACCGGGGAGCTGTTTTTT
>.|TRBD1|TRBJ1-5|TRBV19
CASREAGGRLTPQHF
TGTGCCAGTAGGGAGGCAGGGGGCCGCTTGACGCCCCAGCATTTT
>.|.|TRBJ1-6|TRBV19
CASSTQNPWGDSPLHF
TGTGCCAGTAGTACTCAAAACCCGTGGGGAGATTCACCCCTCCACTTT
>few|TRBD1|TRBJ1-2|TRBV19
CASKRTGVYGYTF
TGTGCCAGTAAACGGACAGGCGTTTATGGCTACACCTTC
>.|.|TRBJ2-3|TRBV5-1
CASSLDGGTLTDTQYF
TGCGCCAGCAGCTTGGATGGCGGGACCCTCACAGATACGCAGTATTTT
>.|.|TRBJ2-3|TRBV2
CASSIKGGPNTDTQYF
TGTGCCAGCAGTATTAAAGGGGGACCTAACACAGATACGCAGTATTTT
>.|.|TRBJ1-2|TRBV4-2
CASSQDGRGNGYTF
TGTGCCAGCAGCCAAGATGGCAGGGGCAATGGCTACACCTTC
>.|.|TRBJ2-2|TRBV7-3
CASSLGQGANTGELFF
TGTGCCAGCAGCTTAGGCCAGGGCGCGAACACCGGGGAGCTGTTTTTT
>.|.|TRBJ2-3|TRBV19
CASSGTFTDRAQYF
TGTGCCAGTAGCGGGACTTTCACAGATAGAGCGCAGTATTTT
>.|TRBD2|TRBJ2-3|TRBV10-3
CAISDGTSGPTDTQYF
TGTGCCATCAGTGACGGGACTAGCGGCCCCACAGATACGCAGTATTTT
>.|.|TRBJ1-5|TRBV5-1
CASSLMGGRDQPQHF
TGCGCCAGCAGCCTCATGGGGGGTCGGGATCAGCCCCAGCATTTT
>.|.|TRBJ1-1|TRBV28
CASRQGNTEAFF
TGTGCCAGCAGACAGGGGAACACTGAAGCTTTCTTT
>.|TRBD1|TRBJ1-1|TRBV2
CASIRDRGNTEAFF
TGTGCCAGCATCCGGGACAGGGGGAACACTGAAGCTTTCTTT
>.|.|TRBJ2-7|TRBV25-1
CASSDVWQTYEQYF
TGTGCCAGCAGTGATGTTTGGCAGACCTACGAGCAGTACTTC
>.|TRBD2|TRBJ2-3|TRBV27
CATSLEGGGDTQYF
TGTGCCACGTCCTTAGAAGGCGGGGGGGATACGCAGTATTTT